The next 8 T cell receptor beta chains were all read from a single sample in a study of blood T cells in healthy people across ages. Using a J-beta primer mix together with a sample-barcoded 5' primer, a second PCR was run for roughly 7 to 11 cycles. TCRdb passed the 5' RACE reads through MiXCR, listing each CDR3 protein once. The table includes approximately 2,000,000 distinct CDR3 sequences, about two fifths detected once. The material sequenced was blood. Receptor source: a human donor in good health.

Concerning this clonotype: At one end the junction does not follow the germline gene, possibly because of a read error. V gene TRBV13 combines with J gene TRBJ2-3, with TRBD2 identical over 9 bases. The CDR3 is made up of 17 amino acids. The germline V gene has CDR1 PRHDT and CDR2 FYEKMQ (reference sequence). The CDR3 DNA is TGTGCCAGCAGCCTAGGTATTAGCGGGGGAATCACAGATACGCAGTATTTT. Protein product: CASSLGISGGITDTQYF.

The chain links TRBV7-2 to TRBJ1-1; 9 bases line up with TRBD1. This CDR3 is 16 amino acids long. J was trimmed by 3 bases and V by 6 bases; bases with no gene match: 11. Looked up from germline, CDR1 is SGHTA and CDR2 is FQGNSA. CDR3 coding DNA: TGTGCCAGCAGGCCTGACAGGGGGGTGGTCGACACTGAAGCTTTCTTT. Protein product: CASRPDRGVVDTEAFF. The variable domain in full, with the rest retrieved from reference TRBV7-2 and TRBJ1-1, is GAGVSQSPSNKVTEKGKDVELRCDPISGHTALYWYRQSLGQGLEFLIYFQGNSAPDKSGLPSDRFSAERTGGSVSTLTIQRTQQEDSAVYLCASRPDRGVVDTEAFFGQGTRLTVV.

The chain combines TRBV4-3 with TRBJ2-1; D possibly corresponds to TRBD2 (6 bases). V was clipped by 0 bases and J by 4 bases, with 10 bases between them. Germline V gene data show CDR1 as LGHNA and CDR2 as YSLEER. CDR3 length: 15 residues. The CDR3: CASSQDRLAYNEQFF. DNA for the CDR3: TGCGCCAGCAGCCAAGATAGGCTAGCGTACAATGAGCAGTTCTTC.

This clonotype appeared a few times. V usage is TRBV15 and J usage is TRBJ2-1; 11 bases are shared with TRBD2. The length of the CDR3 is 14 residues. The germline V gene encodes CDR1 LNHNV and CDR2 YYDKDF (reference sequence). V trimming: 5 bases; J trimming: 8 bases; junction bases outside the gene matches: 5. CDR3 region: CATSLAGGTYEQFF. DNA of the CDR3: TGTGCCACCAGCCTAGCGGGGGGTACTTATGAGCAGTTCTTC.

This clonotype came up a few times. This chain links TRBV4-3 with TRBJ2-5, with D hard to call. The V end lost 1 base, the J end lost 5 bases, and 17 bases lay between the germline ends. The CDR3 is 16 residues long. The germline gives CDR1 LGHNA, CDR2 YSLEER. CDR3 protein: CASSQVNSAGWETQYF. The CDR3 DNA sequence: TGCGCCAGCAGCCAAGTTAACTCAGCTGGATGGGAGACCCAGTACTTC.

This chain joins TRBV7-9 and TRBJ1-2; TRBD1 matches at 7 bases. Per the germline V gene, CDR1 is SEHNR and CDR2 is FQNEAQ (reference sequence). The CDR3 covers 14 residues. Trimming removed 5 bases from V and 4 bases from J; junction bases left unmatched: 7. The CDR3 protein is CASSVLTGPYGYTF. DNA for the CDR3: TGTGCCAGCAGCGTCTTGACAGGGCCCTATGGCTACACCTTC.

This clonotype has more than one count but fewer than ten. The CDR3 loop reads CASSYPAEYGYTF. The CDR3 DNA reads TGTGCCAGCAGTTACCCGGCAGAGTATGGCTACACCTTC. The chain uses TRBV28 and TRBJ1-2, with D hard to call. V lost 4 bases, J lost 5 bases, and 11 bases lay in between. Germline CDR1 MDHEN, CDR2 SYDVKM. This CDR3 spans 13 amino acids.

The table lists this clonotype with a few counts. Sequence at one end of the junction differs from germline and may be a read error. V gene TRBV29-1 combines with J gene TRBJ1-2; perhaps TRBD1 as D (5 bases). The CDR3 sequence is 13 residues long. Germline CDR1 reads SQVTM; CDR2 reads ANQGSEA. The CDR3 sequence: CSAQGSINYGHTF. The CDR3 DNA follows: TGCAGCGCCCAGGGATCTATCAACTATGGCCACACCTTC.